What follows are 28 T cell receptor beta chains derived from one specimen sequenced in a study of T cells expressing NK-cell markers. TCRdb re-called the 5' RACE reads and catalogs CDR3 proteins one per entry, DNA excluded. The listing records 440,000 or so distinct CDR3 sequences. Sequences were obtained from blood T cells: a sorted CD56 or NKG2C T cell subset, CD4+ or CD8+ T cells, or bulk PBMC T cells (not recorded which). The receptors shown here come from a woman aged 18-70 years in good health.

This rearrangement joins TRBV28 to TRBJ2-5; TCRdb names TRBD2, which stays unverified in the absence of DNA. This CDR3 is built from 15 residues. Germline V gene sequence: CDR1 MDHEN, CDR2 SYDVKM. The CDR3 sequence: CASSPEVGSKETQYF.

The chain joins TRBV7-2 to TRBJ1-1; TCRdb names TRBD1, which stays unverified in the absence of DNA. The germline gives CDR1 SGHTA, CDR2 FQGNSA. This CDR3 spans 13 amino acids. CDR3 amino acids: CASRWTGNTEAFF. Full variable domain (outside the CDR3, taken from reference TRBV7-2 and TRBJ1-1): GAGVSQSPSNKVTEKGKDVELRCDPISGHTALYWYRQSLGQGLEFLIYFQGNSAPDKSGLPSDRFSAERTGGSVSTLTIQRTQQEDSAVYLCASRWTGNTEAFFGQGTRLTVV.

CDR3: CASSQAGGDNNEQFF. The chain combines TRBV4-2 with TRBJ2-1; TCRdb designates TRBD1, a call that cannot be tested without DNA. CDR1 and CDR2 from the germline V gene are LGHNA and YNFKEQ. The CDR3 consists of 15 residues.

CDR3 residues: CSAPGGTGNPPQHF. The genes are TRBV20-1 and TRBJ1-5; TCRdb indicates TRBD1, and absent DNA this call remains unverified. This CDR3 region has 14 residues. CDR1 and CDR2 (germline): DFQATT, SNEGSKA (reference sequence).

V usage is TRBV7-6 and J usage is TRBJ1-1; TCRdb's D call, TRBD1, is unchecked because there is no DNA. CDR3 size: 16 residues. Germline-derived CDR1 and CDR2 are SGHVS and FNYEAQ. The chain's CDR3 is CASSLQPGRGNTEAFF.

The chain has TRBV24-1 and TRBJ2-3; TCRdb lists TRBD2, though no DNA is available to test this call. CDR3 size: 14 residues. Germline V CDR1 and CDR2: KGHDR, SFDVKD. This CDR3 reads CATSDSGGPGTQYF.

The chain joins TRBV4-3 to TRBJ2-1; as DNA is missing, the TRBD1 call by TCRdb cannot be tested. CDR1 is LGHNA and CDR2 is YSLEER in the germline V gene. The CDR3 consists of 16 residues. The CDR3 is CASSQMSPRDANEQFF.

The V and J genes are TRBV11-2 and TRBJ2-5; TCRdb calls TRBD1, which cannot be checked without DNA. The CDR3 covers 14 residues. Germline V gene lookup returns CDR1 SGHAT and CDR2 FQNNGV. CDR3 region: CASSLVEGPETQYF. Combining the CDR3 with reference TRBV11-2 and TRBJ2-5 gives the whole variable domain EAGVAQSPRYKIIEKRQSVAFWCNPISGHATLYWYQQILGQGPKLLIQFQNNGVVDDSQLPKDRFSAERLKGVDSTLKIQPAKLEDSAVYLCASSLVEGPETQYFGPGTRLLVL.

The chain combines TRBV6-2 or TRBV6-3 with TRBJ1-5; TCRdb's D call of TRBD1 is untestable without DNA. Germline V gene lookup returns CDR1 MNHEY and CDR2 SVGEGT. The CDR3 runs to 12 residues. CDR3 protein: CASSSPGQQSHF.

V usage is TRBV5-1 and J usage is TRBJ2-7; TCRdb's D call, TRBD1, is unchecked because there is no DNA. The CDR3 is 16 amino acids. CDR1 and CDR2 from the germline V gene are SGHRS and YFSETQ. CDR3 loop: CASSLVGTGGHYEQYF.

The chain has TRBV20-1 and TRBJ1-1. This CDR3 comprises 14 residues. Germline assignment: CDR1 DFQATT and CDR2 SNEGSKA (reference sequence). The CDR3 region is CSARDITHADGAFF.

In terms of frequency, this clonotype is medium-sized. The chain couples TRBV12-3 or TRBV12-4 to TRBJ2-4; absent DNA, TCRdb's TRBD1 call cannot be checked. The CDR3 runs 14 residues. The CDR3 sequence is CASSLGQGRDIQYF.

CDR3 amino acids: CSVEVRSYEQYF. The V and J genes are TRBV29-1 and TRBJ2-7. The V gene's germline CDR1 is SQVTM and CDR2 ANQGSEA. CDR3 length: 12 residues.

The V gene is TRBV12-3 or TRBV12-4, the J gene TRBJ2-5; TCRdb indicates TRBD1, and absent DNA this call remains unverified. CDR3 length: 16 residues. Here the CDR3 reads CASSTGTGKPQETQYF.

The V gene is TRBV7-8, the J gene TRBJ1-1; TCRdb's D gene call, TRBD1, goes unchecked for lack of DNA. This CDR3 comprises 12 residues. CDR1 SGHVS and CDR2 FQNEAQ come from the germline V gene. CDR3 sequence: CAVGGMNTEAFF.

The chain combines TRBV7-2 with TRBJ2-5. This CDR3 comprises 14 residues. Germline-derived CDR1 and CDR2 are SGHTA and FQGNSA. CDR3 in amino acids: CASSPDGYQETQYF.

CDR3 residues: CASRPAGGQETQYF. The J gene is TRBJ2-5, the V gene TRBV12-3 or TRBV12-4; the TCRdb D gene call, TRBD2, has no DNA to confirm it. The CDR3 covers 14 residues.

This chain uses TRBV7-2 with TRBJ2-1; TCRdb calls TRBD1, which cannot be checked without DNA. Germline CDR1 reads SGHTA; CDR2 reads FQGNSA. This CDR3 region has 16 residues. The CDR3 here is CASSLRDRGSYNEQFF.

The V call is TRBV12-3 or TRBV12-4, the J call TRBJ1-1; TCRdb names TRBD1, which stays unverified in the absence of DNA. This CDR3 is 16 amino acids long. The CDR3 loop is CASSLFYGRGATEAFF.

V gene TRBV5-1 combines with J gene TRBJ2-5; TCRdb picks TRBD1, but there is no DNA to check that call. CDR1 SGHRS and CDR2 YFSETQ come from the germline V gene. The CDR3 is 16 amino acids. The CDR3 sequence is CASSFGRGPRQETQYF.

CDR3 in amino acids: CASSSGQSYSPLHF. The J gene is TRBJ1-6, the V gene TRBV5-1; TCRdb outputs TRBD1, but without DNA this stays unchecked. CDR1 is SGHRS, CDR2 YFSETQ, per germline. This CDR3 comprises 14 residues.

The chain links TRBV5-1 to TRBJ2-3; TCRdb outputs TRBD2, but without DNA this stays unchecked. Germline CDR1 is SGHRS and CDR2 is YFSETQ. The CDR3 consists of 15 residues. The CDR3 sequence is CASSLLVAGADTQYF.

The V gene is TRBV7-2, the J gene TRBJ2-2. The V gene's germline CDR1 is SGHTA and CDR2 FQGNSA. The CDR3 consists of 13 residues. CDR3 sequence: CASSLWITGELFF.

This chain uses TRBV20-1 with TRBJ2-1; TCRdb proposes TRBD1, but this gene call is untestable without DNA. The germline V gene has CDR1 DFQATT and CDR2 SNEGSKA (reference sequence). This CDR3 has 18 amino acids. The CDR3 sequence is CSATRTGYKLDYYNEQFF.

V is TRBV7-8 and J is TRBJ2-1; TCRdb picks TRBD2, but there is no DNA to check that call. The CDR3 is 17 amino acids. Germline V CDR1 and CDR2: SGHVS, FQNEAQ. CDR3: CASSSGLAGSYHNEQFF. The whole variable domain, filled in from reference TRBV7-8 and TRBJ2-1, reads GAGVSQSPRYKVAKRGQDVALRCDPISGHVSLFWYQQALGQGPEFLTYFQNEAQLDKSGLPSDRFFAERPEGSVSTLKIQRTQQEDSAVYLCASSSGLAGSYHNEQFFGPGTRLTVL.

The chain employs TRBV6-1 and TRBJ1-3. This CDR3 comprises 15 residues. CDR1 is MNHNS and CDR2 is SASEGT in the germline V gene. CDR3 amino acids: CASRATGFSGNTIYF.

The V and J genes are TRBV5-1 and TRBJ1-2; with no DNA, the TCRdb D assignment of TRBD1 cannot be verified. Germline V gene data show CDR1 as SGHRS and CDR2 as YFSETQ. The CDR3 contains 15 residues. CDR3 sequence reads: CASSAGTGPIYGYTF. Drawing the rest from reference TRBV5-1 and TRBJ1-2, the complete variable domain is KAGVTQTPRYLIKTRGQQVTLSCSPISGHRSVSWYQQTPGQGLQFLFEYFSETQRNKGNFPGRFSGRQFSNSRSEMNVSTLELGDSALYLCASSAGTGPIYGYTFGSGTRLTVV.

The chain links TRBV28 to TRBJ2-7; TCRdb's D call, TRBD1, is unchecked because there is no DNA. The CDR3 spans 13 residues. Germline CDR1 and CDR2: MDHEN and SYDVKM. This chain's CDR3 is CASSLTGFYEQYF.